These 18 T cell receptor beta chains were sequenced from one sample in a study of T cells in women clearing cervical HPV infection. Generated by immunoSEQ multiplex PCR, the TCRdb table keeps only in-frame clones and is missing some. The listing contains 30,000 to 35,000 clones. Sequenced material: blood buffy coat. Source of these receptors: a woman aged 18 to 69 with a cervical HPV16 infection that either progressed to CIN3+ or cleared (not recorded which).

As to this clone: With the read ending 3 residues before the CDR3 end, the germline J gene is used to fill in that end. The chain joins TRBV6-1 to TRBJ2-3; 8 bases agree with TRBD2. Per germline, CDR1 MNHNS and CDR2 SASEGT. The CDR3 length is 17 residues. CDR3 bases read: TGTGCCAGCAGTGAAAAGCGTGGCGGGGGGTACCAAGAGACG. It encodes CASSEKRGGGYQET. The whole CDR3 sequence reads CASSEKRGGGYQETQYF.

Notes on this clone: From the germline J gene comes the end of the CDR3, since the read stops 3 residues before it. V and J are TRBV18 and TRBJ2-3, with D possibly TRBD2 on 7 matching bases. The CDR3 spans 12 residues. In germline, CDR1 is KGHSH, CDR2 LQKENI. CDR3 sequence: CASRGGNQPQYF. The CDR3 DNA, read in part, is TGTGCCAGCCGCGGGGGCAATCAGCCG.

Remarks on this clone: The CDR3 goes on 3 residues after the read ends, and that part is filled in from the germline J gene. This rearrangement joins TRBV30 to TRBJ2-7, with D perhaps matching TRBD2 (6 bases). Germline V CDR1 and CDR2: GTSNPN, SVGIG (reference sequence). The CDR3 sequence is 13 residues long. Trimming removed 1 base from V and 2 bases from J, with 9 bases in between. This chain's CDR3 is CAWSEGLPYEQYF. CDR3 DNA (partial): TGTGCCTGGAGTGAGGGACTCCCCTACGAG.

Concerning this clone itself: The observed sequence ends 3 residues before the CDR3 terminus, with the missing tail filled in from the germline J gene. Other nucleotide sequences from this sample produce the same CDR3. The chain carries TRBV2 and TRBJ1-3; 10 nucleotides align to TRBD1. This CDR3 spans 18 amino acids. V lost 5 bases and J lost 0; bases outside the gene matches: 10. CDR1 and CDR2 from the germline V gene are SNHLY and FYNNEI. The chain's CDR3 is CASSRPGTGVYSGNTIYF. The covered CDR3 bases are TGTGCCAGCAGTCGTCCCGGGACAGGGGTATACTCTGGAAACACC.

On this clone: Read data end 3 residues before the CDR3 end; the end is taken from the germline J gene. The chain couples TRBV19 to TRBJ1-4; 9 bases agree with TRBD1. CDR1 LNHDA and CDR2 SQIVND come from the germline V gene (reference sequence). J gave up 8 bases and V 4 bases, and 2 bases lay outside the gene matches. This CDR3 is built from 13 residues. The CDR3 here is CASSRDRDEKLFF. The sequenced part of the CDR3 DNA is TGTGCCAGTAGTAGGGACAGGGACGAAAAA.

To note about this clone: Sequencing ends 3 residues short of the CDR3 end; the germline J gene provides the rest. This sequence joins TRBV7-2 and TRBJ1-2; D may be TRBD1 (5 bases). Germline CDR1 and CDR2: SGHTA and FQGNSA. The ends were cut back, 5 bases at V and 4 bases at J, with 17 bases in the middle. The CDR3 has 15 amino acids. The chain's CDR3 is CASSGSGKGIYGYTF. CDR3 DNA (partial): TGTGCCAGCAGCGGGTCAGGGAAGGGTATCTATGGC.

A word on this clone: The CDR3 end is not reached by the read, which stops 3 residues before it; the germline J gene fills it in. This sequence joins TRBV5-6 and TRBJ1-6; D may be TRBD1 (5 bases). Looked up from germline, CDR1 is SGHDT and CDR2 is YYEEEE. The CDR3 is 15 amino acids. Trimming stripped 4 bases from V and 5 bases from J, with 13 bases between. Incomplete CDR3 DNA: TGTGCCAGCAGCATTGGACATCTCCATAATTCACCC. Residues: CASSIGHLHNSP. The full CDR3 sequence reads CASSIGHLHNSPLHF.

As to this clone: Read data end 3 residues before the CDR3 end; the end is taken from the germline J gene. The gene calls are TRBV20-1 and TRBJ2-4; possible D gene TRBD2, 6 bases. CDR1 and CDR2 from the germline V gene are DFQATT and SNEGSKA (reference sequence). The CDR3 spans 15 residues. The ends were cut back, 4 bases at V and 8 bases at J, with 21 bases in the middle. CDR3 loop: CSAIELEGPVDIQYF. The CDR3 DNA, read in part, is TGCAGTGCTATAGAGCTGGAGGGCCCGGTTGACATT.

The part of the CDR3 DNA that was read is TGTGCCAGCAGCCCCGGGACAGCTTTCCAGCCG. It codes for CASSPGTAFQP. The complete CDR3 sequence is CASSPGTAFQPQYF. The V call is TRBV7-2, the J call TRBJ2-3, with 7 bases lining up with TRBD1. The read terminates 3 residues before the CDR3 end, so the remaining end is supplied by the germline J gene. The CDR3 is 14 amino acids. CDR1 and CDR2 (germline): SGHTA, FQGNSA.

Concerning this clone itself: Sequencing ends 3 residues short of the CDR3 end; the germline J gene provides the rest. V and J are TRBV5-1 and TRBJ2-7, with a weak D call TRBD1 (6 bases). CDR3 length: 13 residues. CDR1 and CDR2 from the germline V gene are SGHRS and YFSETQ. The V end was cut by 0 bases, the J end by 3 bases, with 7 bases between. The sequenced part of the CDR3 DNA is TGCGCCAGCAGCTTGGAACAGGGCTACGAG. This translates into CASSLEQGYE. The CDR3 reads in full as CASSLEQGYEQYF.

As for this clone: The read terminates 3 residues ahead of where the CDR3 ends, so the germline J gene completes it. This CDR3 is also generated by other DNA sequences in the sample. The chain has TRBV7-3 and TRBJ2-5; TRBD2 agrees at 8 bases. The germline gives CDR1 SGHTA, CDR2 FQGTGA. The CDR3 contains 14 residues. V trimming: 8 bases; J trimming: 3 bases; junction bases outside the gene matches: 8. CDR3 DNA, as far as it was read: TGTGCCAGCCCCGGGGGGGGAGGAAAAGAGACC. This gives the protein CASPGGGGKET. The CDR3 in full is CASPGGGGKETQYF.

A note on this clone: The read finishes 3 residues shy of the CDR3 end, and the germline J gene is used to complete it. This chain uses TRBV7-3 with TRBJ2-1; weak D call: TRBD2 (6 bases). Trimming cost V 8 bases and J 6 bases, with 14 bases left between them. This CDR3 has 13 residues. Germline CDR1 SGHTA, CDR2 FQGTGA. This CDR3 is CASARLVGNEQFF. The CDR3 DNA, read in part, is TGTGCCAGCGCTAGACTAGTCGGCAATGAG. Filled out from reference TRBV7-3 and TRBJ2-1, the complete variable domain reads GAGVSQTPSNKVTEKGKYVELRCDPISGHTALYWYRQSLGQGPEFLIYFQGTGAADDSGLPNDRFFAVRPEGSVSTLKIQRTERGDSAVYLCASARLVGNEQFFGPGTRLTVL.

Comments on this clone: The CDR3 extends 3 residues past the end of the read, so its final part is completed from the germline J gene. The chain links TRBV6-2 or TRBV6-3 to TRBJ2-3, with TRBD2 matching 9 bases. This CDR3 spans 17 amino acids. V gave up 7 bases and J gave up 6 bases; unmatched junction bases: 17. Looked up from germline, CDR1 is MNHEY and CDR2 is SVGEGT. The sequenced part of the CDR3 DNA is TGTGCCAGCAACCTCCGTCAGGGCGGGGGGGCGGCGGATACG. Translating gives CASNLRQGGGAADT. The entire CDR3 protein reads CASNLRQGGGAADTQYF.

With respect to this clone: The observed sequence ends 3 residues before the CDR3 terminus, with the missing tail filled in from the germline J gene. The V gene is TRBV7-2, the J gene TRBJ2-3; 9 nucleotides match TRBD1. This CDR3 has 15 amino acids. The germline gives CDR1 SGHTA, CDR2 FQGNSA. The CDR3: CASSLQDRGQETQYF. The CDR3 bases that were read are TGTGCCAGCAGCCTCCAGGACAGGGGTCAAGAGACG.

Of note for this clone: Coverage ceases 3 residues before the CDR3 finishes, and the germline J gene fills in the end. The chain combines TRBV2 with TRBJ2-5; D might be TRBD2 (5 bases). CDR1 and CDR2 (germline): SNHLY, FYNNEI. The CDR3 extends over 13 amino acids. V lost 5 bases and J 7 bases, leaving 14 bases between the germline ends. CDR3: CASSPFQSGTQYF. The sequenced part of the CDR3 DNA is TGTGCCAGCAGTCCCTTTCAGAGCGGGACC. The full variable domain, its missing parts supplied by reference TRBV2 and TRBJ2-5, is EPEVTQTPSHQVTQMGQEVILRCVPISNHLYFYWYRQILGQKVEFLVSFYNNEISEKSEIFDDQFSVERPDGSNFTLKIRSTKLEDSAMYFCASSPFQSGTQYFGPGTRLLVL.

Comment on this clone: The CDR3 is cut off 3 residues early in the read; its end comes from the germline J gene. This chain links TRBV12-3 or TRBV12-4 with TRBJ2-3; weak D call: TRBD2 (6 bases). The CDR3 consists of 15 residues. V dropped 5 bases and J dropped 1 base, with 13 bases sitting between them. The covered CDR3 bases are TGTGCCAGCAGTACCTCTTGGGGGGGCACAGATACG. Its translation is CASSTSWGGTDT. The entire CDR3 is CASSTSWGGTDTQYF.

As for this clone: Coverage ceases 3 residues before the CDR3 finishes, and the germline J gene fills in the end. This rearrangement joins TRBV4-1 to TRBJ2-7; D remains unclear. The CDR3 has 15 residues. The V and J ends lost 0 bases and 6 bases respectively, with 15 bases between them. CDR1 is MGHRA and CDR2 is YSYEKL in the germline V gene. CDR3 protein: CASSQESTNVREQYF. The sequenced CDR3 bases are TGCGCCAGCAGCCAAGAAAGTACTAACGTGCGCGAG.

To note about this clone: The CDR3 end falls 3 residues outside the read, so it is completed with the germline J gene. The rearrangement joins TRBV27 to TRBJ2-1; 9 nucleotides line up with TRBD2. The germline CDR1 and CDR2 sequences are MNHEY and SMNVEV (reference sequence). The CDR3 totals 15 residues. V shed 2 bases, J shed 4 bases, and the junction held 3 bases outside the gene matches. CDR3 protein: CASSLRAGGYNEQFF. The CDR3 DNA, read in part, is TGTGCCAGCAGTTTACGAGCGGGAGGTTACAATGAG.